These 26 T cell receptor beta chains share one sample of origin, sequenced in a study of blood T cell repertoires in COVID-19. Using immunoSEQ multiplex PCR, the repertoire was profiled, and TCRdb retains in-frame clones only, with some absent. The data show just over 15,000 clones, roughly 80% seen once. Sequenced: peripheral blood. The receptors were sampled from a human donor in a cohort sampled during active COVID-19.

The CDR3 DNA is TGTGCCAGCAGCCAGCAGGGTTTTGGCTACACCTTC. It translates to CASSQQGFGYTF. The V call is TRBV3-1 (or the pseudogene TRBV3-2), the J call TRBJ1-2; possible D gene TRBD1, 5 bases. The CDR3 has 12 residues. Trimming pared 3 bases from V and 7 bases from J, leaving 9 bases between. Germline lookup yields CDR1 LGHDT and CDR2 YNNKEL (reference sequence).

The chain recombines TRBV10-3 with TRBJ1-6; possibly TRBD1 for D (6 bases). The CDR3 is 13 amino acids. V dropped 10 bases and J dropped 7 bases, with 14 bases sitting between them. Germline loops: CDR1 ENHRY, CDR2 SYGVKD. CDR3 protein: CANQPGGNSPLHF. The CDR3 DNA sequence: TGTGCCAACCAGCCTGGGGGCAATTCACCCCTCCACTTT.

The chain is built from TRBV3-1 (or the pseudogene TRBV3-2) and TRBJ1-1; a weak D match, TRBD1 (6 bases). The CDR3 has 17 amino acids. Germline V lookup: CDR1 LGHDT, CDR2 YNNKEL (reference sequence). The V and J ends lost 1 base and 7 bases respectively, with 22 bases between them. CDR3 amino acids: CASSQVGAGAAGVEAFF. The DNA for the CDR3 is TGTGCCAGCAGCCAAGTGGGAGCAGGGGCCGCCGGGGTTGAAGCTTTCTTT.

The sample holds one count of this clone. The chain carries TRBV5-4 and TRBJ1-2; possibly TRBD1 for D (5 bases). In germline, CDR1 is SGHNT, CDR2 YYREEE (reference sequence). The ends were cut back, 4 bases at V and 3 bases at J, with 16 bases in the middle. The CDR3 is 15 amino acids. The CDR3 reads CASSPDGGIYYGYTF. CDR3 DNA sequence: TGTGCCAGCAGCCCCGACGGGGGTATATACTATGGCTACACCTTC.

The rearrangement links TRBV7-8 to TRBJ2-5; 8 positions match TRBD2. The CDR3 spans 15 residues. CDR1 and CDR2 (germline): SGHVS, FQNEAQ. The V gene end was trimmed by 1 base and the J gene end by 1 base; junction bases not matched to a gene: 2. CDR3 nucleotides: TGTGCCAGCAGCTTAGTAGCGGGGATCCAAGAGACCCAGTACTTC. The encoded protein is CASSLVAGIQETQYF.

J is TRBJ1-5 and V is TRBV29-1; D gene ambiguous. Trimming shortened V by 4 bases and J by 9 bases, and 13 bases separated the two germline ends. This CDR3 is built from 12 residues. The germline CDR1 and CDR2 sequences are SQVTM and ANQGSEA. CDR3 in amino acids: CSVVGRSGPQHF. The DNA of the CDR3 is TGCAGCGTTGTAGGGAGATCGGGGCCCCAGCATTTT.

The genes are TRBV3-1 (or the pseudogene TRBV3-2) and TRBJ1-4; 7 bases are a match to TRBD1. The CDR3 is made up of 16 amino acids. Germline V CDR1 and CDR2: LGHDT, YNNKEL (reference sequence). The V gene end was trimmed by 1 base and the J gene end by 5 bases; junction bases not matched to a gene: 7. The CDR3: CASSQGGGTANEKLFF. CDR3 in DNA: TGTGCCAGCAGCCAAGGGGGCGGGACAGCGAATGAAAAACTGTTTTTT.

This clone was recorded once. V and J are TRBV27 and TRBJ2-3, with D tentatively TRBD2 (5 bases). Germline CDR1 MNHEY, CDR2 SMNVEV (reference sequence). Deletions cut 3 bases from V and 0 bases from J, with 7 bases between. The CDR3 spans 14 residues. Here the CDR3 reads CASSLRTSTDTQYF. CDR3 in DNA: TGTGCCAGCAGTTTGAGGACTAGCACAGATACGCAGTATTTT.

The genes are TRBV7-9 and TRBJ2-3; 7 bases align to TRBD2. The germline V gene has CDR1 SEHNR and CDR2 FQNEAQ (reference sequence). With 4 bases clipped from V and 0 bases from J, the junction kept 10 bases outside the gene matches. There are 17 residues in the CDR3. The CDR3 sequence is CASSYRPAGSSTDTQYF. The CDR3 DNA sequence: TGTGCCAGCAGCTATAGGCCAGCGGGATCTAGCACAGATACGCAGTATTTT.

This clone was recorded once. The V call is TRBV5-1, the J call TRBJ2-6, with D tentatively TRBD1 (5 bases). V lost 7 bases and J lost 3, with 14 bases in between. Germline V gene sequence: CDR1 SGHRS, CDR2 YFSETQ. This CDR3 is built from 15 residues. The CDR3 DNA is TGCGCCAGCCGGAAATCAGGGTTTGGGGCCAACGTCCTGACTTTC. This codes for CASRKSGFGANVLTF.

Comment on this clone: One junction end disagrees with the germline gene, perhaps due to a read error. The chain joins TRBV7-9 to TRBJ1-1, with 7 nucleotides matching TRBD1. The V gene's germline CDR1 is SEHNR and CDR2 FQNEAQ (reference sequence). The CDR3 covers 14 residues. CDR3 DNA: TGTGCCAGCAGCCCCCGACAGGGAAACACTGAAGTTTTCTTT. This encodes CASSPRQGNTEVFF.

This rearrangement joins TRBV5-4 to TRBJ1-1, with a tentative D call TRBD1 (5 bases). V was pared by 2 bases and J by 0 bases, with 11 bases between. Germline values: CDR1 SGHNT, CDR2 YYREEE (reference sequence). The CDR3 consists of 15 residues. CDR3: CASSFTETVNTEAFF. CDR3 DNA sequence: TGTGCCAGCAGCTTTACGGAGACAGTGAACACTGAAGCTTTCTTT.

The DNA of the CDR3 is TGCGCCAGCAGCTTTCGAGCGGGAGAGGTCGACGAGCAGTACTTC. Its translation: CASSFRAGEVDEQYF. The chain joins TRBV5-1 to TRBJ2-7; 8 positions agree with TRBD2. There are 15 residues in the CDR3. The germline V gene encodes CDR1 SGHRS and CDR2 YFSETQ. V lost 2 bases, J lost 5 bases, and 9 bases stayed unmatched.

The chain couples TRBV18 to TRBJ2-7; D call uncertain. CDR3 size: 14 residues. Germline loops: CDR1 KGHSH, CDR2 LQKENI. Between the trimmed V and J ends, which lost 1 base and 4 bases, there was a span of 11 bases. The CDR3 region has the DNA TGTGCCAGCTCACCACGCAGGTTTGGGTACGAGCAGTACTTC. Translation gives CASSPRRFGYEQYF.

This sequence joins TRBV9 and TRBJ1-6; D is perhaps TRBD1 (6 bases). This CDR3 comprises 14 residues. In germline, CDR1 is SGDLS, CDR2 YYNGEE. Trimming removed 5 bases from V and 5 bases from J, with 11 bases in between. In DNA, the CDR3 is TGTGCCAGCAGTGCCGGACAGAATAATTCACCCCTCCACTTT. It is translated as CASSAGQNNSPLHF. The whole variable domain, remainder taken from reference TRBV9 and TRBJ1-6, is DSGVTQTPKHLITATGQRVTLRCSPRSGDLSVYWYQQSLDQGLQFLIQYYNGEERAKGNILERFSAQQFPDLHSELNLSSLELGDSALYFCASSAGQNNSPLHFGNGTRLTVT.

V and J are TRBV10-3 and TRBJ1-2; no reliable D call. V gave up 2 bases and J gave up 0 bases, with 7 bases separating them. The germline V gene encodes CDR1 ENHRY and CDR2 SYGVKD. The CDR3 covers 14 residues. In DNA, the CDR3 is TGTGCCATCAGTGAGAGACTATCTAACTATGGCTACACCTTC. It codes for CAISERLSNYGYTF.

The chain uses TRBV11-2 and TRBJ2-5; D may be TRBD1 (6 bases). V gave up 5 bases and J gave up 1 base, with 14 bases separating them. The CDR3 has 15 residues. Germline loops: CDR1 SGHAT, CDR2 FQNNGV. CDR3 nucleotide sequence: TGTGCCAGCAGCCAGACAGGTGGGGCCCAAGAGACCCAGTACTTC. It yields the protein CASSQTGGAQETQYF.

The V call is TRBV6-5, the J call TRBJ2-4; D might be TRBD1 (5 bases). V was pared by 4 bases and J by 8 bases, with 18 bases between. Germline V gives CDR1 MNHEY, CDR2 SVGAGI. The CDR3 sequence is 15 residues long. Here the CDR3 reads CASSSGQGFSDIQYF. CDR3 nucleotides: TGTGCCAGCAGTTCTGGGCAGGGTTTCTCGGACATTCAGTACTTC.

The chain recombines TRBV25-1 with TRBJ2-7; 7 bases align to TRBD2. The CDR3 totals 17 residues. The germline V gene has CDR1 MGHDK and CDR2 SYGVNS. Trimming cost V 3 bases and J 4 bases; bases outside gene matches: 15. Here the CDR3 reads CASSDKTSSGVGYEQYF. The CDR3 DNA reads TGTGCCAGCAGTGATAAAACGAGCAGCGGGGTCGGGTACGAGCAGTACTTC.

This chain joins TRBV19 and TRBJ2-5, with D unresolved. This CDR3 has 15 amino acids. V shed 4 bases and J shed 5 bases, with 17 bases lying between them. Germline CDR1 and CDR2: LNHDA and SQIVND (reference sequence). CDR3 residues: CASSTLLGNRETQYF. The CDR3 nucleotides read TGTGCCAGTAGTACCCTCCTAGGTAACCGGGAGACCCAGTACTTC.

V and J are TRBV19 and TRBJ1-5; possible D gene TRBD1, 5 bases. With 6 bases removed from V and 3 bases from J, the gap between germline ends came to 12 bases. Germline V lookup: CDR1 LNHDA, CDR2 SQIVND (reference sequence). There are 14 residues in the CDR3. CDR3 sequence: CASRAGQYNQPQHF. CDR3 bases: TGTGCCAGTAGAGCGGGGCAATACAATCAGCCCCAGCATTTT.

This clone occurred once. The chain has TRBV7-2 and TRBJ2-3, with 11 bases aligning to TRBD2. The CDR3 is made up of 16 amino acids. J lost 4 bases, V lost 3 bases, and 6 bases had no gene match. CDR1 and CDR2 (germline): SGHTA, FQGNSA. CDR3 in DNA: TGTGCCAGCAGCTTGGGCCTAGCGGGAGGTCCAGATACGCAGTATTTT. Translating gives CASSLGLAGGPDTQYF.

The chain links TRBV5-1 to TRBJ2-7; 9 nucleotides match TRBD1. Germline values: CDR1 SGHRS, CDR2 YFSETQ. The CDR3 runs 14 residues. The V and J ends lost 4 bases and 3 bases, in that order; junction bases with no gene match: 5. The CDR3 here is CASSEGQGNYEQYF. The DNA of the CDR3 is TGCGCCAGCAGCGAGGGACAGGGAAACTACGAGCAGTACTTC.

This clone was detected once. This chain joins TRBV27 and TRBJ1-1; 7 nucleotides match TRBD1. V trimming: 4 bases; J trimming: 1 base; junction bases outside the gene matches: 6. Per the germline V gene, CDR1 is MNHEY and CDR2 is SMNVEV (reference sequence). This CDR3 contains 15 residues. The chain's CDR3 is CASSSETGRNTEAFF. The CDR3 nucleotides are TGTGCCAGCAGTTCTGAGACAGGGAGGAACACTGAAGCTTTCTTT.

The gene calls are TRBV19 and TRBJ1-3; 12 positions match TRBD1. Germline CDR1 LNHDA, CDR2 SQIVND (reference sequence). With V trimmed by 5 bases and J by 3 bases, 8 bases remained unmatched. The length of the CDR3 is 17 residues. As DNA, the CDR3 is TGTGCCAGTAGTTTCTCCGGGACAGGGGGCGGTGGAAACACCATATATTTT. This gives the protein CASSFSGTGGGGNTIYF.

The J gene is TRBJ1-6, the V gene TRBV30, with 10 bases identical to TRBD1. CDR1 is GTSNPN and CDR2 is SVGIG in the germline V gene (reference sequence). The trim removed 1 base at V and 10 bases at J, leaving 4 bases unmatched. The CDR3 length is 14 residues. The CDR3, as DNA: TGTGCCTGGAGTGAGGGACAGGGGATATCACCCCTCCACTTT. Its protein is CAWSEGQGISPLHF.